The source of this T cell receptor beta chain is a study of T-cell reconstitution after alpha-beta-depleted transplantation in children. The table lists this clonotype with many counts. Unique molecular identifiers were built into the TCRbeta library. TCRdb redid the calling of the PCR reads with MiXCR, one entry per CDR3 protein. The data contain a few hundred thousand distinct CDR3 sequences, approximately 9.7% of them singletons. This CDR3 spans 18 amino acids. V was pared by 0 bases and J by 12 bases, with 14 bases of the junction left unmatched. CDR1 is MNHEY, CDR2 SMNVEV, per germline (reference sequence).

The TCR comes from a human donor who donated a stem cell graft to a child with SCID. The rearrangement uses TRBV27 and TRBJ2-1, with 13 bases identical to TRBD2. The sample was PBMCs from the stem cell graft donor, taken from the stem cell graft. The CDR3 coding sequence is TGTGCCAGCAGTTTATCTCCTCCGAGGACTAGCGGGGGCACGGGGCAGTTCTTC. It specifies CASSLSPPRTSGGTGQFF.